Below, 4 T cell receptor beta chains from the same sample are listed, as sequenced in a study of somatic mutations in cytotoxic T cells in rheumatoid arthritis. Sequencing used immunoSEQ multiplex PCR; TCRdb keeps in-frame clones, though not all of them. The table records about 25,000 clones, approximately 73% of them present only once. The sample consisted of CD8+ T cells sorted from blood. The receptor set was obtained from a woman aged 18 to 35 in good health.

The V gene is TRBV7-9, the J gene TRBJ2-2, with D unclear. The V end was cut by 0 bases, the J end by 1 base, with 3 bases between. The CDR3 totals 14 residues. Germline lookup yields CDR1 SEHNR and CDR2 FQNEAQ (reference sequence). The CDR3 region is CASSLAQNTGELFF. CDR3 coding DNA: TGTGCCAGCAGCTTAGCGCAGAACACCGGGGAGCTGTTTTTT.

Of note for this clone: One end of the junction varies from germline; a read error may be responsible. The V gene is TRBV9, the J gene TRBJ1-6, with D perhaps matching TRBD1 (5 bases). The CDR3 is 16 amino acids. The germline gives CDR1 SGDLS, CDR2 YYNGEE. In nucleotides, the CDR3 is TGTGCCAGCAGCCCCGCCGGGACCACCTACAATTCACCCCTCCACTTT. Translating it yields CASSPAGTTYNSPLHF.

This clone was observed a few times. The chain joins TRBV5-1 to TRBJ2-1; TRBD2 agrees at 10 bases. The germline V gene has CDR1 SGHRS and CDR2 YFSETQ. The trim removed 4 bases at V and 1 base at J, leaving 11 bases unmatched. CDR3 length: 18 amino acids. CDR3 region: CASSLGLAEAPSYNEQFF. CDR3 bases: TGCGCCAGCAGCCTAGGACTAGCGGAGGCCCCATCCTACAATGAGCAGTTCTTC.

The rearrangement uses TRBV19 and TRBJ2-2; the match to TRBD2 covers 10 bases. This CDR3 has 12 residues. Looked up from germline, CDR1 is LNHDA and CDR2 is SQIVND (reference sequence). Trimming cost V 11 bases and J 3 bases; bases outside gene matches: 0. The CDR3 sequence: CAGLADTGELFF. DNA of the CDR3: TGTGCCGGACTAGCGGACACCGGGGAGCTGTTTTTT. Supplemented by reference TRBV19 and TRBJ2-2, the full variable domain reads DGGITQSPKYLFRKEGQNVTLSCEQNLNHDAMYWYRQDPGQGLRLIYYSQIVNDFQKGDIAEGYSVSREKKESFPLTVTSAQKNPTAFYLCAGLADTGELFFGEGSRLTVL.